This T cell receptor (beta chain) is drawn from a study of blood T cells in healthy people across ages. Study information: Template switching recovered approximately one barcoded beta molecule for every two T cells.

Together with a sample-barcoded 5' primer, a J-beta primer mix was included in a second PCR lasting roughly 6 to 12 cycles. TCRdb reprocessed the 5' RACE reads with MiXCR, giving one entry per CDR3 protein. The data contain roughly 1.7 million distinct CDR3 sequences, roughly a third of them seen just once; the ten biggest clones take up about 11%. Per germline, CDR1 SGHTA and CDR2 FQGNSA. V lost 8 bases to trimming and J lost 10 bases; unmatched junction nucleotides: 10. The CDR3 contains 13 residues. Points on this clonotype: The antigen is not known.

Healthy Caucasian individuals from Russia aged about 6 to 90 served as donors. The authors drew approximately 9 milliliters of peripheral blood from each donor. General observations from the study: With donor CMV status unknown, expanded clonotype changes were possibly confounded.

V usage is TRBV7-2 and J usage is TRBJ2-1; TRBD2 aligns across 8 bases. The sequence derives from a woman aged 25 to 39 in good health. Sequenced input: blood. The CDR3 region has the DNA TGTGCCAGCCGCCGGCGAGAGCGGGAGGAGCAGTTCTTC. Translating it yields CASRRREREEQFF.